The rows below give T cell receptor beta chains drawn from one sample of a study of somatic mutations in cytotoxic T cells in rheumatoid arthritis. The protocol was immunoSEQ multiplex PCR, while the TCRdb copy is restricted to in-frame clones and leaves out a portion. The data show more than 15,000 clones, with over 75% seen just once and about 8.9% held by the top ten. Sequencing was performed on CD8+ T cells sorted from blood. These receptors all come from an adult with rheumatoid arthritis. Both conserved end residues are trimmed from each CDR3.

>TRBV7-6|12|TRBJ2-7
ASSSRQGTTEQY
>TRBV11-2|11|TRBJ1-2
ASSQGTGFGYT
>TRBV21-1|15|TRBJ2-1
ASSKKGRTGSYNEQF
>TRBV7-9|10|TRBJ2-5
ASSLGATNQY
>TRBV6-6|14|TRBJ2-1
ASSYSRLAGERREF
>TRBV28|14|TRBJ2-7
ASSLPRQLLPYEQY
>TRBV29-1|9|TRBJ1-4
SVGSNEKLF
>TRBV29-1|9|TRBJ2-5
SDRTEGTQY
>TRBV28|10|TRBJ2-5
ASRLGQRTQY
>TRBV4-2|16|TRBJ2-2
ASSQDVQWARSTGELF
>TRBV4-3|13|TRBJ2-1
ASSQERTGWYEQF
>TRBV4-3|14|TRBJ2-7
ASSQLAGGSNYEQY
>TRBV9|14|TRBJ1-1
ASSAIGQAVNTEAF